This T cell receptor beta chain derives from a study of shared T cell receptors in the human thymus. Profiled with immunoSEQ multiplex PCR; TCRdb holds only in-frame clones, not every one. The sample carries hundreds of thousands of clones, roughly 90% recorded once. CDR1 SGHKS and CDR2 YYEKEE come from the germline V gene (reference sequence). V was clipped by 4 bases and J by 6 bases, with 16 bases between them. The CDR3 runs to 14 residues. This same sample was also part of a study on human thymus T cells. That paper states: Resections from corrective heart surgery supplied the thymus tissue. There were highly overlapping thymic repertoires among unrelated individuals, as related research reported.

This chain connects TRBV5-5 to TRBJ1-2; weak D call: TRBD1 (5 bases). The TCR was taken from a boy under two years old with a congenital heart defect. The sequenced material came from thymocytes. The CDR3: CASSRTQGINGYTF. CDR3 nucleotide sequence: TGTGCCAGCAGCCGGACGCAGGGAATCAATGGCTACACCTTC.